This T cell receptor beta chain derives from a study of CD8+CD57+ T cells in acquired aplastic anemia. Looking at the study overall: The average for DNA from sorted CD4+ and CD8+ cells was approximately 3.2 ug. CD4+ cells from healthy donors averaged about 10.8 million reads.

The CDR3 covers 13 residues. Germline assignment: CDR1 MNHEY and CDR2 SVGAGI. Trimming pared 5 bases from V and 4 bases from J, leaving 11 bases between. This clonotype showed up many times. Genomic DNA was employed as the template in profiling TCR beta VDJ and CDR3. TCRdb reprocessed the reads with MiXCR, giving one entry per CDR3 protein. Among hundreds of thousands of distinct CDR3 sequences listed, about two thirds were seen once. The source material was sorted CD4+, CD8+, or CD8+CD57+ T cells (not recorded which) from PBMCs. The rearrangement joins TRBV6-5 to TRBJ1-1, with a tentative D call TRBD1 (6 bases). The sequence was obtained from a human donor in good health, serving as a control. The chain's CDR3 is CASSTAGVTEAFF. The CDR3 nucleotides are TGTGCCAGCAGTACGGCAGGGGTCACTGAAGCTTTCTTT.